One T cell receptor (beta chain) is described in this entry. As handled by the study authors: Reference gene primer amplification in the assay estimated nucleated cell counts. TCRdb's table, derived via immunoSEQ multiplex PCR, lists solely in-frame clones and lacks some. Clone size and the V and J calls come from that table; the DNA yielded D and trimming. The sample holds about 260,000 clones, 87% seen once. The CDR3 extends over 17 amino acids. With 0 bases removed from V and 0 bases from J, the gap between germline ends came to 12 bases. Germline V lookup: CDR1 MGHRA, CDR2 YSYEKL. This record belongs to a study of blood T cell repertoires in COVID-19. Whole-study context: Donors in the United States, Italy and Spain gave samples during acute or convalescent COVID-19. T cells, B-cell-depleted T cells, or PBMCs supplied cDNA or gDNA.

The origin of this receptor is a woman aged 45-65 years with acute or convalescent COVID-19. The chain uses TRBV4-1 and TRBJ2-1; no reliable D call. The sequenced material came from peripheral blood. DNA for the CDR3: TGCGCCAGCAGCCAAGACCGTGACACGAGCTCCTACAATGAGCAGTTCTTC. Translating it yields CASSQDRDTSSYNEQFF.